This T cell receptor (beta chain) was retrieved from a study of blood T cell repertoires in COVID-19. One Seattle source followed patients from active infection through their disease course. V was trimmed by 8 bases and J by 1 base, leaving 17 bases between them. The CDR3 sequence is 15 residues long. Per germline, CDR1 LNHDA and CDR2 SQIVND (reference sequence). The table came from immunoSEQ multiplex PCR; TCRdb's copy has only in-frame clones and leaves some out. The sample records 150,000 to 200,000 clones, 80% to 90% being singletons. J is TRBJ1-1 and V is TRBV19; D possibly corresponds to TRBD1 (5 bases). Sequences were obtained from peripheral blood. The source of this sequence is a woman of 80 years or more with COVID-19, enrolled during active disease. The CDR3 DNA reads as TGTGCCAGTGAACTCCAGGGAGGGTCGAACACTGAAGCTTTCTTT. It translates to CASELQGGSNTEAFF.